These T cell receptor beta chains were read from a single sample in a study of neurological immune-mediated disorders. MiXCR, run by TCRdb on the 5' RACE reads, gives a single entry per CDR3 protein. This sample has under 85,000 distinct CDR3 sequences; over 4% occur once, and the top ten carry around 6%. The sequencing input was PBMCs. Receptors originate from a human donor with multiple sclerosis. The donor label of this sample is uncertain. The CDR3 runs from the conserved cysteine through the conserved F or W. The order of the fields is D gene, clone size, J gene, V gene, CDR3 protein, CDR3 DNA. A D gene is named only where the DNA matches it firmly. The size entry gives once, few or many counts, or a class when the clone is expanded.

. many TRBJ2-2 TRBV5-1 CASSLHGEISGELFF TGCGCCAGCAGCTTGCATGGGGAGATCTCCGGGGAGCTGTTTTTT
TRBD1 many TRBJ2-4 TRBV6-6 CASSYRTRDREYF TGTGCCAGCAGTTACCGCACCCGGGACAGGGAGTACTTC
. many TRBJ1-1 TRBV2 CASSLRDSSYTEAFF TGTGCCAGCAGTCTTCGTGACAGCTCCTACACTGAAGCTTTCTTT
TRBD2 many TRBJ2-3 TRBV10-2 CASNSGAYSTDTQYF TGCGCCAGCAATAGCGGGGCTTACAGCACAGATACGCAGTATTTT
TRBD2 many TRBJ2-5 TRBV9 CASSVSEWGGVETQYF TGTGCCAGCAGCGTATCCGAATGGGGGGGGGTGGAGACCCAGTACTTC
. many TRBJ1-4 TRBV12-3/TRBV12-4 CASSPAVGGEKLFF TGTGCCAGCAGCCCGGCCGTGGGGGGTGAAAAACTGTTTTTT
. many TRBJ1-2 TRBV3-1 CASSQEGTGLRGYTF TGTGCCAGCAGCCAAGAGGGAACAGGGTTGAGGGGCTACACCTTC
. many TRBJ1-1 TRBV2 CARSVGGRVEAFF TGTGCCAGGAGTGTGGGGGGACGTGTTGAAGCTTTCTTT
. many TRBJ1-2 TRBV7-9 CASSFQGPTDYGYTF TGTGCCAGCAGCTTCCAAGGACCGACGGACTATGGCTACACCTTC
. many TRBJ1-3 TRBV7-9 CASSFGSGNTIYF TGTGCCAGCAGCTTCGGGTCTGGAAACACCATATATTTT
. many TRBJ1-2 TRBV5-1 CASSLVGQGYTF TGCGCCAGCAGCTTGGTTGGTCAGGGCTACACCTTC
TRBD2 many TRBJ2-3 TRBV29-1 CSVPGAGGTDTQYF TGCAGCGTTCCCGGGGCGGGGGGCACAGATACGCAGTATTTT
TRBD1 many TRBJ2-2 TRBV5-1 CASSSPGTGAPRNTGELFF TGCGCCAGCAGCTCCCCCGGGACAGGGGCCCCGAGAAACACCGGGGAGCTGTTTTTT
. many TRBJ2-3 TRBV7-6 CASSFRGGGTDTQYF TGTGCCAGCAGCTTTAGGGGGGGCGGCACAGATACGCAGTATTTT
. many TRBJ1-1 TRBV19 CASKGGVTDTEAFF TGTGCCAGTAAGGGGGGGGTGACAGACACTGAAGCTTTCTTT
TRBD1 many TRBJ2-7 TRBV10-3 CAINTGGSNHEQYF TGTGCCATAAATACAGGGGGCTCTAACCACGAGCAGTACTTC
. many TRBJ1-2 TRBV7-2 CASSFTGYYGYTF TGTGCCAGCAGCTTTACAGGTTACTATGGCTACACCTTC
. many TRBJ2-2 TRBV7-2 CASPRAPGTADTGELFF TGTGCCAGCCCACGGGCCCCCGGGACGGCCGACACCGGGGAGCTGTTTTTT
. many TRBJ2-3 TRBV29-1 CSVDEEGTDTQYF TGCAGCGTTGATGAGGAGGGCACAGATACGCAGTATTTT
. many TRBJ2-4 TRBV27 CASSPRQDGAKNIQYF TGTGCCAGCAGTCCCCGACAGGATGGGGCCAAAAACATTCAGTACTTC
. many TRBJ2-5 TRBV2 CASSEVIQETQYF TGTGCCAGCAGTGAAGTGATACAAGAGACCCAGTACTTC
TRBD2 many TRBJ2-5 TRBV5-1 CASSFASGRSKETQYF TGCGCCAGCAGCTTTGCTAGCGGGCGCTCAAAAGAGACCCAGTACTTC
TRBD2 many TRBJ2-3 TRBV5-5 CASSNAGGSTDTQYF TGTGCCAGCAGCAACGCGGGGGGGAGCACAGATACGCAGTATTTT
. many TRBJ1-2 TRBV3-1 CASSQDTNRIYGYTF TGTGCCAGCAGCCAAGATACGAACCGAATCTATGGCTACACCTTC
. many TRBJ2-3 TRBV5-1 CASSLTGSITDTQYF TGCGCCAGCAGCTTAACGGGTTCAATCACAGATACGCAGTATTTT
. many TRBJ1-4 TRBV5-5 CASSADDNEKLFF TGTGCCAGCAGCGCGGACGATAATGAAAAACTGTTTTTT
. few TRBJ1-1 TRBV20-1 CSASLGIEAFF TGCAGTGCCTCCTTGGGCATTGAAGCTTTCTTT
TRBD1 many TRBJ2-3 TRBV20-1 CSASGQGVRSTDTQYF TGCAGTGCTAGCGGACAGGGGGTCCGTAGCACAGATACGCAGTATTTT
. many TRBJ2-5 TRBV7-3 CASSLAIQETQYF TGTGCCAGCAGCTTAGCGATACAGGAGACCCAGTACTTC
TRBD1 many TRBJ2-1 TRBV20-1 CSASKIDRGNEQFF TGCAGTGCTAGTAAGATCGACAGGGGAAATGAGCAGTTCTTC
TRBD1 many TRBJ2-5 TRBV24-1 CATSDFLDRETQYF TGTGCCACCAGTGATTTCTTGGACAGGGAGACCCAGTACTTC
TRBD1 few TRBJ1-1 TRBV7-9 CASSLVQGTGTEAFF TGTGCCAGCAGCTTAGTACAGGGGACCGGGACTGAAGCTTTCTTT
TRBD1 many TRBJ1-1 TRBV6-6 CASIPRGTVLNTEAFF TGTGCCAGCATCCCTAGAGGGACAGTCCTGAACACTGAAGCTTTCTTT
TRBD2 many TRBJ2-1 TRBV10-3 CAISEAGGEQFF TGTGCCATCAGTGAGGCGGGGGGTGAGCAGTTCTTC
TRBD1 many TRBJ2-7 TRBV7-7 CASSARQGGISYEQYF TGTGCCAGCAGCGCGCGACAGGGGGGGATTTCCTACGAGCAGTACTTC
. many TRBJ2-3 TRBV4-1 CASSHRTDTQYF TGCGCCAGCAGCCATCGTACAGATACGCAGTATTTT
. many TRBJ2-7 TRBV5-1 CASSLGSARDEQYF TGCGCCAGCAGCCTGGGCTCTGCGAGGGACGAGCAGTACTTC
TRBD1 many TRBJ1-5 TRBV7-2 CASSVQGRVGQPQHF TGTGCCAGCAGCGTACAGGGGAGGGTTGGCCAGCCCCAGCATTTT
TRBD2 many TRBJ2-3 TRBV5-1 CASAPGRGTDTQYF TGCGCCAGCGCACCAGGGAGGGGCACAGATACGCAGTATTTT
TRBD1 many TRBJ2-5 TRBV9 CASSVDRTQETQYF TGTGCCAGCAGCGTGGACAGGACCCAAGAGACCCAGTACTTC
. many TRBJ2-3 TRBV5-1 CASRPLTVSTDTQYF TGCGCCAGCAGGCCGCTGACTGTCAGCACAGATACGCAGTATTTT
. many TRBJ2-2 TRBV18 CASSPRATGELFF TGTGCCAGCTCCCCCCGTGCCACCGGGGAGCTGTTTTTT